The entry below gives a single T cell receptor (beta chain) sequence along with its context. Antigen specificity is unknown. The data stem from a study of cytomegalovirus exposure and HLA in healthy donors. Study details: Drawn from HLA-typed donors, approximately 85 million unique TCRs were held in an early data release.

Broader study findings: When a later analysis compared HLA-associated TCR beta chains with equally common others, the HLA-associated chains turned out to be more clonally expanded and to have lower generation probabilities.

Germline trimming cut 4 bases from V and 2 bases from J; bases unmatched to any gene: 8. This CDR3 region has 15 residues. Germline loops: CDR1 GTSNPN, CDR2 SVGIG (reference sequence). In the PCR, 60 Vbeta and 13 Jbeta primers were used. This table comes from immunoSEQ multiplex PCR, and its TCRdb copy is limited to in-frame clones, with some not included. Here the sample spans around 150,000 clones, 79% being singletons. Material for sequencing was PBMCs. The chain links TRBV30 to TRBJ2-1; 7 nucleotides line up with TRBD2. The receptor's source is a man aged 45-60 years in good health and CMV-seropositive. The CDR3 DNA sequence: TGTGCCTGGAAAGTTGCGGCGGGGGCCTACAATGAGCAGTTCTTC. Amino acid sequence: CAWKVAAGAYNEQFF. Together with reference TRBV30 and TRBJ2-1, the CDR3 gives the full variable domain: SQTIHQWPATLVQPVGSPLSLECTVEGTSNPNLYWYRQAAGRGLQLLFYSVGIGQISSEVPQNLSASRPQDRQFILSSKKLLLSDSGFYLCAWKVAAGAYNEQFFGPGTRLTVL.